Shown below are 22 T cell receptor beta chains from a single sample sequenced in a study of cytomegalovirus exposure and HLA in healthy donors. The PCR contained 60 Vbeta and 13 Jbeta primers. Clones were read by immunoSEQ multiplex PCR, and TCRdb kept only the in-frame ones, dropping some. The sample records around 160,000 clones, about 80% being singletons. Sequencing was done on a sample of PBMCs. The receptors originated from a man younger than 35 in good health and CMV-seropositive.

Only a few counts were recorded for this clone. The CDR3 spells CASSQELAGLNEQYF. The CDR3 nucleotides read TGCGCCAGCAGCCAAGAGCTAGCGGGGCTCAACGAGCAGTACTTC. The chain has TRBV4-1 and TRBJ2-7; 9 nucleotides align to TRBD2. CDR3 length equals 15 residues. From germline, CDR1 is MGHRA and CDR2 YSYEKL. Trimming at V came to 0 bases and at J to 5 bases, leaving 5 bases not matched to a gene.

The chain couples TRBV11-1 to TRBJ2-7, with 15 nucleotides matching TRBD2. V shed 7 bases, J shed 0 bases, and the junction held 10 bases outside the gene matches. The CDR3 covers 18 residues. Looked up from germline, CDR1 is SGHAT and CDR2 is FQDESV (reference sequence). CDR3 sequence reads: CASTYSGLAGGSSYEQYF. The DNA of the CDR3 is TGTGCCAGCACCTACTCGGGACTAGCGGGAGGATCCTCCTACGAGCAGTACTTC.

This clone was found a few times. This chain uses TRBV29-1 with TRBJ2-7, with D unresolved. Germline assignment: CDR1 SQVTM and CDR2 ANQGSEA. This CDR3 has 15 residues. V dropped 2 bases and J dropped 7 bases, with 21 bases sitting between them. The CDR3 spells CSVESYEETHYEQYF. The CDR3 bases are TGCAGCGTTGAATCATACGAGGAGACCCATTATGAGCAGTACTTC.

The rearrangement uses TRBV19 and TRBJ1-1, with a possible D match to TRBD1 (5 bases). The germline V and J ends were trimmed by 8 bases and 4 bases, with 11 bases remaining between them. The CDR3 consists of 12 residues. The V gene's germline CDR1 is LNHDA and CDR2 SQIVND (reference sequence). The CDR3 here is CASRPGGTEAFF. The CDR3 DNA sequence: TGTGCCAGTCGGCCGGGGGGCACTGAAGCTTTCTTT.

To note about this clone: At one boundary the junction diverges from the germline segment, which might be a read error. The CDR3 sequence: CASFPGTANGHTF. CDR3 coding DNA: TGTGCCAGCTTCCCCGGGACAGCCAATGGCCACACCTTC. This chain joins TRBV28 and TRBJ1-2; 7 nucleotides align to TRBD1. Germline CDR1 and CDR2: MDHEN and SYDVKM. This CDR3 region has 13 residues.

This chain uses TRBV6-5 with TRBJ1-1; D might be TRBD1 (5 bases). The germline V gene encodes CDR1 MNHEY and CDR2 SVGAGI. V dropped 6 bases and J dropped 6 bases, with 17 bases sitting between them. The CDR3 runs to 14 residues. In DNA form, the CDR3 reads TGTGCCAGCAGATCCTATACACAGGCGCCTGAAGCTTTCTTT. Translating it yields CASRSYTQAPEAFF.

The chain joins TRBV15 to TRBJ1-1; the D gene is possibly TRBD1 (5 bases). The CDR3 is 14 residues long. V was cut by 4 bases and J by 2 bases, with 11 bases left in between. CDR1 and CDR2 (germline): LNHNV, YYDKDF (reference sequence). The CDR3 nucleotides are TGTGCCACCAGCATTCGGGGACTTAACACTGAAGCTTTCTTT. Translation: CATSIRGLNTEAFF.

CDR3 coding DNA: TGCGCCAGCAGCCCGCGCACGGACAGGGGCTACGAGCAGTACTTC. Translated, it gives CASSPRTDRGYEQYF. J is TRBJ2-7 and V is TRBV5-1; TRBD1 matches at 9 bases. With V trimmed by 4 bases and J by 3 bases, 8 bases remained unmatched. This CDR3 contains 15 residues. Germline loops: CDR1 SGHRS, CDR2 YFSETQ.

The chain uses TRBV7-2 and TRBJ2-7; D might be TRBD2 (5 bases). Per the germline V gene, CDR1 is SGHTA and CDR2 is FQGNSA. The CDR3 is made up of 15 amino acids. The V end was cut by 5 bases, the J end by 1 base, with 15 bases between. The CDR3 coding sequence is TGTGCCAGCAGCCTAGGAGCGGTTCCTTCCTACGAGCAGTACTTC. As protein: CASSLGAVPSYEQYF.

This clone was observed a few times. V gene TRBV7-9 combines with J gene TRBJ2-1; 8 bases agree with TRBD2. The CDR3 is made up of 15 amino acids. Germline V CDR1 and CDR2: SEHNR, FQNEAQ (reference sequence). Trimming at V came to 1 base and at J to 7 bases, leaving 6 bases not matched to a gene. This CDR3 is CASSLVIAGFNEQFF. CDR3 nucleotides: TGTGCCAGCAGCTTAGTTATAGCGGGATTTAATGAGCAGTTCTTC.

The sample holds one count of this clone. The rearrangement joins TRBV6-1 to TRBJ1-1, with TRBD1 identical over 8 bases. The trim removed 5 bases at V and 10 bases at J, leaving 15 bases unmatched. The length of the CDR3 is 15 residues. CDR1 is MNHNS, CDR2 SASEGT, per germline. As DNA, the CDR3 is TGTGCCAGCAGTAACGTACAGGGGGGGCTTGATCGAGCTTTCTTT. Amino acids: CASSNVQGGLDRAFF.

This sequence joins TRBV5-1 and TRBJ2-7; 8 bases map to TRBD2. Germline CDR1 is SGHRS and CDR2 is YFSETQ. CDR3 length: 14 amino acids. Germline trimming cut 2 bases from V and 3 bases from J; bases unmatched to any gene: 4. The CDR3, as DNA: TGCGCCAGCAGCTTTATAGCGGGGAACTACGAGCAGTACTTC. Protein sequence: CASSFIAGNYEQYF.

This clone was counted between two and nine times. The J gene is TRBJ2-5, the V gene TRBV5-6, with 9 bases identical to TRBD1. Germline V gene lookup returns CDR1 SGHDT and CDR2 YYEEEE. This CDR3 is 16 amino acids long. V trimming: 2 bases; J trimming: 1 base; junction bases outside the gene matches: 6. Here the CDR3 reads CASSLSGTGTQETQYF. In DNA form, the CDR3 reads TGTGCCAGCAGCTTATCTGGGACAGGGACCCAAGAGACCCAGTACTTC.

The chain uses TRBV5-4 and TRBJ2-3; D perhaps matches TRBD2 (5 bases). Germline-derived CDR1 and CDR2 are SGHNT and YYREEE (reference sequence). The CDR3 covers 16 residues. V gave up 4 bases and J gave up 1 base, with 16 bases separating them. CDR3 nucleotides: TGTGCCAGCAGCCCGGGCGGCGCGGAGGGCACAGATACGCAGTATTTT. Translated: CASSPGGAEGTDTQYF. Using reference TRBV5-4 and TRBJ2-3 for the parts outside the CDR3, the full variable domain is ETGVTQSPTHLIKTRGQQVTLRCSSQSGHNTVSWYQQALGQGPQFIFQYYREEENGRGNFPPRFSGLQFPNYSSELNVNALELDDSALYLCASSPGGAEGTDTQYFGPGTRLTVL.

In its sample, this clone was seen a few times. This chain links TRBV29-1 with TRBJ1-1; 8 bases align to TRBD1. V shed 4 bases and J 8 bases; nucleotides not matched to a gene: 6. Germline V gene data show CDR1 as SQVTM and CDR2 as ANQGSEA. This CDR3 contains 12 residues. Written as DNA, the CDR3 is TGCAGCGTTGGGCAACGACAGGGGGAAGCTTTCTTT. Translating it yields CSVGQRQGEAFF. The full variable domain, in which reference TRBV29-1 and TRBJ1-1 provide the parts outside the CDR3, is SAVISQKPSRDICQRGTSLTIQCQVDSQVTMMFWYRQQPGQSLTLIATANQGSEATYESGFVIDKFPISRPNLTFSTLTVSNMSPEDSSIYLCSVGQRQGEAFFGQGTRLTVV.

V is TRBV29-1 and J is TRBJ2-7, with D perhaps TRBD1 (6 bases). V was trimmed by 6 bases and J by 10 bases, leaving 16 bases between them. The CDR3 has 11 residues. Per the germline V gene, CDR1 is SQVTM and CDR2 is ANQGSEA. CDR3 residues: CSVPADGTQYF. The CDR3 nucleotides are TGCAGCGTGCCGGCGGACGGGACACAGTACTTC.

V and J are TRBV6-1 and TRBJ2-2; no definite D call. V lost 10 bases and J 8 bases, leaving 17 bases between the germline ends. The length of the CDR3 is 13 residues. CDR1 is MNHNS, CDR2 SASEGT, per germline. CDR3: CAIPGPTVGELFF. The CDR3, as DNA: TGTGCCATCCCAGGCCCAACGGTGGGGGAGCTGTTTTTT.

The chain is built from TRBV5-6 and TRBJ1-1; 8 bases align to TRBD1. The CDR3 has 16 amino acids. V lost 6 bases to trimming and J lost 3 bases; unmatched junction nucleotides: 13. Germline values: CDR1 SGHDT, CDR2 YYEEEE. The CDR3 here is CASTRWATGGDTEAFF. The CDR3 DNA reads as TGTGCCAGCACGAGATGGGCAACAGGGGGGGACACTGAAGCTTTCTTT. The variable domain in full, completed from reference TRBV5-6 and TRBJ1-1, reads DAGVTQSPTHLIKTRGQQVTLRCSPKSGHDTVSWYQQALGQGPQFIFQYYEEEERQRGNFPDRFSGHQFPNYSSELNVNALLLGDSALYLCASTRWATGGDTEAFFGQGTRLTVV.

The rearrangement links TRBV5-4 to TRBJ2-2; 8 bases align to TRBD2. The length of the CDR3 is 16 residues. Germline CDR1 SGHNT, CDR2 YYREEE (reference sequence). V was pared by 7 bases and J by 7 bases, with 15 bases of the junction left unmatched. The CDR3 protein is CASAIYPGGHGGELFF. The CDR3 DNA reads TGTGCCAGCGCCATTTATCCGGGGGGGCATGGCGGGGAGCTGTTTTTT.

This clone showed up just once. This chain links TRBV5-1 with TRBJ2-1; D unresolved. Germline V gene sequence: CDR1 SGHRS, CDR2 YFSETQ. This CDR3 contains 11 residues. V lost 5 bases, J lost 8 bases, and 8 bases lay in between. The CDR3 loop reads CASRGLDEQFF. CDR3 in DNA: TGCGCCAGCAGGGGCCTGGATGAGCAGTTCTTC.

This clone showed up just a few times. J is TRBJ2-5 and V is TRBV2; tentative D call: TRBD2 (5 bases). The DNA end is more similar to TRBJ2-7, so the J call may be wrong. The CDR3 totals 15 residues. Germline CDR1 is SNHLY and CDR2 is FYNNEI. This chain's CDR3 is CASSAPTGREYEQYF. The CDR3 DNA is TGTGCCAGCAGTGCACCTACGGGAAGGGAGTACGAGCAGTACTTC.

V usage is TRBV4-1 and J usage is TRBJ2-1; 10 bases agree with TRBD2. CDR3 length: 16 residues. Germline V gives CDR1 MGHRA, CDR2 YSYEKL. V lost 2 bases to trimming and J lost 4 bases; unmatched junction nucleotides: 5. In DNA form, the CDR3 reads TGCGCCAGCAGCCAACTAGCGGGAGAATCGTACAATGAGCAGTTCTTC. Translating gives CASSQLAGESYNEQFF.